This T cell receptor beta chain was profiled in a study of T cells in Graves' hyperthyroidism and ophthalmopathy. Overall study findings and caveats: Also found in blood were most expanded thyroid clonotypes above 0.001. The model anticipated ophthalmopathy a median approximately 6.5 months pre-onset.

This clonotype was found a few times. Its antigen is not known. Clinical Activity Scores of at least 3, NOSPECS grades of at least 4 and durations under 3 months characterized ophthalmopathy patients. Amplified regions were TCR beta CDR3 sequences from RNA transcripts. The HTBI set primed first-round TCR CDR3 RT-PCR. Each CDR3 protein is one row after TCRdb ran MiXCR on the multiplex PCR reads. This sample has more than 450,000 distinct CDR3 sequences, with about 20% found just once. This sequence was found in a man aged 40-49 years with Graves' ophthalmopathy. The sequenced sample consisted of blood.

CDR3 DNA: TGTGCCAGCAGCGTAGGTCAGGGACCTAATTACGAGCAGTACTTC. This codes for CASSVGQGPNYEQYF. V and J are TRBV9 and TRBJ2-7; either TRBD1 or TRBD2 may fit D (5 bases each). The CDR3 totals 15 residues. Germline V CDR1 and CDR2: SGDLS, YYNGEE. V was shortened by 0 bases and J by 4 bases, with 14 bases between the two germline ends.